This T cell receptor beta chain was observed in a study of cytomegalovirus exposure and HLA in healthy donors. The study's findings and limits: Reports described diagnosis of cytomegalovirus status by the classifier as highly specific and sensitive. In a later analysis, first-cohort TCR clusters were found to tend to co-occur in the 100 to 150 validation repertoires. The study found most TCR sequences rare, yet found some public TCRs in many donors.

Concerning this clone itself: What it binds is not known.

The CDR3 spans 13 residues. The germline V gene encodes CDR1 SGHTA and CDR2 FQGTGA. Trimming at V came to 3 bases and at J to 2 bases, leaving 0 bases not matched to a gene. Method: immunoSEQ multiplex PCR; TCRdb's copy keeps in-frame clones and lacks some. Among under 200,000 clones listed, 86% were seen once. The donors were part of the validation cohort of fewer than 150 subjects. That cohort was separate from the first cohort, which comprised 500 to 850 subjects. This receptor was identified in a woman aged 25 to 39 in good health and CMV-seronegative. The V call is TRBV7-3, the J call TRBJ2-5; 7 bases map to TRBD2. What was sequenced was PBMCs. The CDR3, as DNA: TGTGCCAGCAGCTTCGGGAGGCAAGAGACCCAGTACTTC. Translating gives CASSFGRQETQYF.